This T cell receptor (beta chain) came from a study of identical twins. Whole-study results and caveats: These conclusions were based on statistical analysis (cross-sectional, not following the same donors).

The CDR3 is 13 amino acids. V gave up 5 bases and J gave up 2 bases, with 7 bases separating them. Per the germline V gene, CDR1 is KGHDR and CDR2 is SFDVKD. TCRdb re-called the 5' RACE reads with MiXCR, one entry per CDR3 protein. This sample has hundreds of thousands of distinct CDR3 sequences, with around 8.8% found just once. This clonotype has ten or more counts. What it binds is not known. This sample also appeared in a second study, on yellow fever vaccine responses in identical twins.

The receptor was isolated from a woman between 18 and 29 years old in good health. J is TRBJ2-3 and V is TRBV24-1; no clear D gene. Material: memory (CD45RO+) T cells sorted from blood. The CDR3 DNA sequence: TGTGCCACCAGTGGCAGGTTCACAGATACGCAGTATTTT. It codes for CATSGRFTDTQYF.